The clone carrying this T cell receptor (beta chain) showed up just a few times. Irradiated, violet-dye-labeled stimulator cells, some 200,000 in number, were plated with some 200,000 CFSE-labeled responder cells. The responders that had proliferated, CFSE-low CD3+CD4+ and CD3+CD8+ cells, were sorted after the reaction. Libraries were prepared by immunoSEQ multiplex PCR; TCRdb keeps only in-frame clonotypes and omits some of them. Seen here are about 11,000 clones, around 32% observed once, and the top ten hold around 1.8%. The germline gives CDR1 SGHRS, CDR2 YFSETQ. The CDR3 is made up of 13 amino acids. V was clipped by 0 bases and J by 5 bases, with 8 bases between them. This entry is derived from a study of graft-versus-host responses after intestinal transplantation. In the study overall: Anti-thymocyte globulin induction, then tacrolimus and steroids for about three years, went to all recipients. General study findings and limits: Ileal or blood samples showed some GvH clones first, and such clones were also found in recipient marrow.

The TCR comes from a human patient who was an organ donor for intestinal transplantation. The input for sequencing was alloreactive CD4+ T cells from a mixed lymphocyte reaction culture, taken before transplantation. Subset noted: CFSE-low proliferating T cells sorted from approximately 6-day pre-transplant mixed lymphocyte reaction (GvH or HvG direction). This rearrangement joins TRBV5-1 to TRBJ2-5, with D tentatively TRBD1 (5 bases). CDR3 DNA sequence: TGCGCCAGCAGCTTGGAAGGGGCCGAGACCCAGTACTTC. It is translated as CASSLEGAETQYF.